These T cell receptor beta chains were read from a single sample in a study of blood T cells in healthy people across ages. Each CDR3 protein is one row after TCRdb ran MiXCR on the 5' RACE reads. The top ten clones hold 5% to 7% of a sample with roughly 1.4 million distinct CDR3 sequences, approximately 63% of them seen once. The sample consisted of blood. These receptors were obtained from a man younger than 30 in good health. Both conserved end residues are part of each CDR3. Each record gives: clone size, V gene, J gene, D gene, CDR3 DNA, CDR3 protein. D genes are given only for firm matches. A row's size may be missing; if present it is once, few, many or a size class.

>NA|TRBV6-5|TRBJ2-1|NA
TGTGCCAGCAACCAGGGGAGCGACAATGAGCAGTTCTTC
CASNQGSDNEQFF
>NA|TRBV29-1|TRBJ1-1|NA
TGCAGCGTTGAAAGGACACCGAACACTGAAGCTTTCTTT
CSVERTPNTEAFF
>NA|TRBV5-1|TRBJ2-3|TRBD1
TGCGCCAGCAGCTTGGGTGTGGACAGGGGGCGCGATACGCAGTATTTT
CASSLGVDRGRDTQYF
>NA|TRBV21-1|TRBJ1-2|NA
TGTGCCAGCAGCCCGGGACAGCTTTCATGCTATGGCTACACCTTC
CASSPGQLSCYGYTF
>few|TRBV20-1|TRBJ2-5|NA
TGCAGTGCTAGAGATCAAAGGGAGACCCAGTACTTC
CSARDQRETQYF
>NA|TRBV29-1|TRBJ2-7|NA
TGCAGCGTTTCTTGGGGCGAGCAGTACTTC
CSVSWGEQYF
>NA|TRBV7-9|TRBJ2-2|TRBD1
TGTGCCAGCAGCTCGACTCGAAGGGACAGGGGAGACGGGGAGCTGTTTTTT
CASSSTRRDRGDGELFF
>NA|TRBV20-1|TRBJ2-1|NA
TGCAGTGCTAGAACACCCCAGTACAATGAGCAGTTCTTC
CSARTPQYNEQFF
>few|TRBV29-1|TRBJ2-7|TRBD1
TGCAGCGTTGAAAGCGCCGGGACAGAGGCATCCGAGCAGTACTTC
CSVESAGTEASEQYF
>NA|TRBV6-6|TRBJ1-5|NA
TGTGCCAGCAGTTATCAGGGTGGGAGTCAGCCCCAGCATTTT
CASSYQGGSQPQHF
>few|TRBV28|TRBJ2-4|TRBD1
TGTGCCAGCAGGCGCCCACAGGGGATTGAAAACATTCAGTACTTC
CASRRPQGIENIQYF
>NA|TRBV7-2|TRBJ2-7|NA
TGTGCCAGCAAGCGGTTAGGGCAATACTACGAGCAGTACTTC
CASKRLGQYYEQYF
>NA|TRBV3-1|TRBJ2-7|NA
TGTGCCAGCAGCCAGGAACCCACAGCCAGCGAGCAGTACTTC
CASSQEPTASEQYF
>NA|TRBV20-1|TRBJ2-5|TRBD1
TGCAGTGCTCCCCCCGGACAGGGGGAAGAGACCCAGTACTTC
CSAPPGQGEETQYF
>NA|TRBV7-6|TRBJ1-1|TRBD1
TGTGCCAGCAGCTTAGGGACAGGGGCCTTGAACACTGAAGCTTTCTTT
CASSLGTGALNTEAFF
>NA|TRBV5-6|TRBJ1-2|TRBD1
TGTGCCAGCAGCTTAATTGGCGCCGCAGGGGGCGTTGGGACCTATGGCTACACCTTC
CASSLIGAAGGVGTYGYTF
>few|TRBV27|TRBJ1-5|NA
TGTGCCAGCAGTTTAAGGGCGGGCAGCAATCAGCCCCAGCATTTT
CASSLRAGSNQPQHF
>NA|TRBV5-1|TRBJ2-1|NA
TGCGCCAGCAGTTCCGCGGGAAGTTTCAATGAGCAGTTCTTC
CASSSAGSFNEQFF
>NA|TRBV15|TRBJ1-2|NA
TGTGCCACCAGCAACGGCGGATCAGCTAACTATGGCTACACCTTC
CATSNGGSANYGYTF
>NA|TRBV25-1|TRBJ1-4|NA
TGTGCCAGCAGTGAGGCAGGGGACGGAGAAAAACTGTTTTTT
CASSEAGDGEKLFF
>NA|TRBV25-1|TRBJ2-5|NA
TGTGCCAGCAGTGAATGGCAAGGGGAGCAGTACTTC
CASSEWQGEQYF
>once|TRBV6-5|TRBJ2-7|TRBD1
TGTGCCAGCAGTTACACGGAGACAGGGGGCGCCTACGAGCAGTACTTC
CASSYTETGGAYEQYF
>NA|TRBV20-1|TRBJ2-7|NA
TGCAGTGCTAGGCGGTACCGGGACGGGGCGTCCTACGAGCAGTACTTC
CSARRYRDGASYEQYF
>NA|TRBV5-1|TRBJ2-4|NA
TGCGCCCGCAGCTTGGTCGGGGGCGGCAAAAACATTCAGTACTTC
CARSLVGGGKNIQYF
>NA|TRBV13|TRBJ2-7|NA
TGTGCCAGCAGCCGCACCCTTGGCGGAGTCCAGTACGAGCAGTACTTC
CASSRTLGGVQYEQYF
>NA|TRBV20-1|TRBJ2-7|TRBD2
TGCAGTGCTAGAGCTCTAGCGGGGGGCTCCTACGAGCAGTACTTC
CSARALAGGSYEQYF
>NA|TRBV6-6|TRBJ2-7|NA
TGTGCCAGCAGTCCCTCGACAGGAAGCTCCTACGAGCAGTACTTC
CASSPSTGSSYEQYF
>NA|TRBV30|TRBJ2-1|TRBD2
TGTGCCTGGAGGTTGACTAGCGGATCCTACAATGAGCAGTTCTTC
CAWRLTSGSYNEQFF
>once|TRBV9|TRBJ1-2|TRBD1
TGTGCCAGCAGCGCAGACAGGGACTATTATGGCTACACCTTC
CASSADRDYYGYTF